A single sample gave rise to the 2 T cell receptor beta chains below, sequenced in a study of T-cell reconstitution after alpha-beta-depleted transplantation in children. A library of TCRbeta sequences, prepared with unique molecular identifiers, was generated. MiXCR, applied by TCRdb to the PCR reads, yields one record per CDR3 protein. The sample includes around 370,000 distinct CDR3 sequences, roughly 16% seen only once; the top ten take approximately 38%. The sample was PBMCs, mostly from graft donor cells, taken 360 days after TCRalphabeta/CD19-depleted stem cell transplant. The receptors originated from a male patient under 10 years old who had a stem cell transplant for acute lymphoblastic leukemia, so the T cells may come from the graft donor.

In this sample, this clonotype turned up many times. The DNA for the CDR3 is TGCGCCAGCAGCTTGGCACAGCGGATCTTCTCCTACAATGAGCAGTTCTTC. This gives the protein CASSLAQRIFSYNEQFF. The V call is TRBV5-1, the J call TRBJ2-1, with D perhaps matching TRBD2 (5 bases). V was trimmed by 0 bases and J by 0 bases, leaving 13 bases between them. The CDR3 sequence is 17 residues long. Germline CDR1 reads SGHRS; CDR2 reads YFSETQ.

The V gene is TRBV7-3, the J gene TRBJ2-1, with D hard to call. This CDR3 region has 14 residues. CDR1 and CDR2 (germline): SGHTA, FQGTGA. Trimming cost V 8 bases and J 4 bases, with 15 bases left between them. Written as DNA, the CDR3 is TGTGCCAGCTCCACTACGTCTAATTACAATGAGCAGTTCTTC. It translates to CASSTTSNYNEQFF. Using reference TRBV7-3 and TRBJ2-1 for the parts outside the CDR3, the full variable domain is GAGVSQTPSNKVTEKGKYVELRCDPISGHTALYWYRQSLGQGPEFLIYFQGTGAADDSGLPNDRFFAVRPEGSVSTLKIQRTERGDSAVYLCASSTTSNYNEQFFGPGTRLTVL.